This entry is about one T cell receptor beta chain. V was clipped by 5 bases and J by 6 bases, with 8 bases between them. This CDR3 spans 12 amino acids. Germline CDR1 is SEHNR and CDR2 is FQNEAQ (reference sequence). Cohorts were assigned according to the clinical history that participants reported. In the original analysis: Estimated nucleated cell counts came from reference gene primer amplification. Measured with immunoSEQ multiplex PCR; TCRdb has only the in-frame clones, and not every one. D and trimming were read from the DNA, whereas the V and J calls and clone size are those reported in that table. Found here are almost 200,000 clones, around 90% of them singletons; the top ten hold roughly 8.1%. The data belong to a study of blood T cell repertoires in COVID-19. Study-wide context: The United States, Italy and Spain were the sources of the acute and convalescent COVID-19 samples.

V gene TRBV7-9 combines with J gene TRBJ1-5, with D possibly TRBD1 on 6 matching bases. The TCR originated in a woman aged 18-29 years who had recovered from COVID-19. The sample was PBMCs or T cells enriched from blood (not recorded which). The CDR3 spells CASSPGAQPQHF. In DNA form, the CDR3 reads TGTGCCAGCAGCCCAGGGGCTCAGCCCCAGCATTTT.